Presented here are 28 T cell receptor beta chains from one specimen sequenced in a study of T cell repertoires in cytomegalovirus infection. TCRdb re-analysed the reads in MiXCR, keeping a single row per CDR3 protein. The top ten clones hold approximately 8% of a sample with some 400,000 distinct CDR3 sequences, 15% to 20% of them seen once. Sequencing was done on a sample of PBMCs. These receptors were taken from a human donor in good health (CMV status not recorded). Some clones in this sample may be carry-over from other donors' samples.

The chain couples TRBV7-9 to TRBJ1-2; 12 nucleotides match TRBD1. This CDR3 has 15 amino acids. The germline V gene has CDR1 SEHNR and CDR2 FQNEAQ (reference sequence). The V gene end was trimmed by 0 bases and the J gene end by 7 bases; junction bases not matched to a gene: 3. This CDR3 is CASSLAGTGGRGYTF. The CDR3 DNA is TGTGCCAGCAGCTTAGCCGGGACAGGGGGCCGTGGCTACACCTTC. The full variable domain, completed using reference TRBV7-9 and TRBJ1-2, is DTGVSQNPRHKITKRGQNVTFRCDPISEHNRLYWYRQTLGQGPEFLTYFQNEAQLEKSRLLSDRFSAERPKGSFSTLEIQRTEQGDSAMYLCASSLAGTGGRGYTFGSGTRLTVV.

The rearrangement joins TRBV28 to TRBJ2-2; no firm D call. V lost 3 bases, J lost 5 bases, and 7 bases lay in between. This CDR3 comprises 13 residues. The V gene's germline CDR1 is MDHEN and CDR2 SYDVKM. CDR3 residues: CASSLVQTGELFF. CDR3 in DNA: TGTGCCAGCAGTTTGGTGCAGACCGGGGAGCTGTTTTTT.

The rearrangement joins TRBV29-1 to TRBJ2-1; D is perhaps TRBD1 (6 bases). CDR1 is SQVTM, CDR2 ANQGSEA, per germline. The CDR3 loop spans 12 amino acids. V shed 3 bases and J shed 5 bases, with 8 bases lying between them. The chain's CDR3 is CSVEGHHNEQFF. The CDR3 region has the DNA TGCAGCGTTGAGGGACACCACAATGAGCAGTTCTTC.

The CDR3 protein is CSTLPQAGYEQFF. The CDR3 DNA follows: TGCAGCACCCTCCCTCAGGCGGGATATGAGCAGTTCTTC. J is TRBJ2-1 and V is TRBV29-1, with a weak D call TRBD2 (6 bases). Germline V gene lookup returns CDR1 SQVTM and CDR2 ANQGSEA. The CDR3 covers 13 residues. With 8 bases removed from V and 8 bases from J, the gap between germline ends came to 19 bases.

Many counts were recorded for this clonotype. The chain links TRBV20-1 to TRBJ2-7, with 11 bases lining up with TRBD2. With 5 bases clipped from V and 1 base from J, the junction kept 7 bases outside the gene matches. The CDR3 is made up of 15 amino acids. CDR1 and CDR2 from the germline V gene are DFQATT and SNEGSKA (reference sequence). CDR3 DNA: TGCAGTGCTGCCCCCCGGACTAGCGGGTCCTACGAGCAGTACTTC. This sequence encodes CSAAPRTSGSYEQYF.

This clonotype was seen a few times. This chain joins TRBV20-1 and TRBJ1-5, with D possibly matching TRBD1 (5 bases). Germline V gene sequence: CDR1 DFQATT, CDR2 SNEGSKA (reference sequence). Trimming pared 5 bases from V and 4 bases from J, leaving 12 bases between. This CDR3 contains 13 residues. Written as DNA, the CDR3 is TGCAGTGCTCGACCCGACAGAAATCAGCCCCAGCATTTT. This sequence encodes CSARPDRNQPQHF.

This clonotype has ten or more counts. V gene TRBV11-2 combines with J gene TRBJ2-2, with 8 bases that match TRBD1. Trimming at V came to 5 bases and at J to 6 bases, leaving 8 bases not matched to a gene. CDR3 length: 15 residues. From germline, CDR1 is SGHAT and CDR2 FQNNGV. The CDR3 DNA reads as TGTGCCAGCAGCACGACAGGGGTGGTGGCCGGGGAGCTGTTTTTT. Protein: CASSTTGVVAGELFF.

The genes are TRBV20-1 and TRBJ2-1; D remains unclear. The CDR3 loop spans 13 amino acids. Germline-derived CDR1 and CDR2 are DFQATT and SNEGSKA (reference sequence). V was shortened by 0 bases and J by 5 bases, with 8 bases between the two germline ends. CDR3 protein: CSARDIRDNEQFF. In DNA form, the CDR3 reads TGCAGTGCTAGAGACATAAGAGACAATGAGCAGTTCTTC.

This clonotype was detected a few times. The chain has TRBV7-9 and TRBJ2-5; no clear D gene. V lost 2 bases to trimming and J lost 5 bases, with 15 bases between them. Germline lookup yields CDR1 SEHNR and CDR2 FQNEAQ (reference sequence). CDR3 length equals 15 residues. In DNA form, the CDR3 reads TGTGCCAGCAGCTTACCTGCGCAGATGAGGGAGACCCAGTACTTC. Encoded protein: CASSLPAQMRETQYF. Full variable domain (outside the CDR3, taken from reference TRBV7-9 and TRBJ2-5): DTGVSQNPRHKITKRGQNVTFRCDPISEHNRLYWYRQTLGQGPEFLTYFQNEAQLEKSRLLSDRFSAERPKGSFSTLEIQRTEQGDSAMYLCASSLPAQMRETQYFGPGTRLLVL.

The chain has TRBV7-2 and TRBJ1-2; TRBD1 aligns across 7 bases. In germline, CDR1 is SGHTA, CDR2 FQGNSA. Germline trimming cut 4 bases from V and 7 bases from J; bases unmatched to any gene: 12. This CDR3 has 15 residues. The CDR3 DNA sequence: TGTGCCAGCAGCTCCCCGGGACAGAGGGCTAGTGGCTACACCTTC. It translates to CASSSPGQRASGYTF.

In its sample, this clonotype was seen many times. The chain recombines TRBV7-2 with TRBJ2-7; TRBD2 might be the D (7 bases). This CDR3 region has 15 residues. Trimming removed 3 bases at V and 4 bases at J, with 16 bases between. The germline V gene has CDR1 SGHTA and CDR2 FQGNSA. The CDR3 spells CASSLTRGAGYEQYF. CDR3 in DNA: TGTGCCAGCAGCTTGACACGGGGGGCGGGGTACGAGCAGTACTTC.

This clonotype was seen a few times. The J gene is TRBJ1-2, the V gene TRBV11-2, with D perhaps TRBD1 (5 bases). The CDR3 is made up of 14 amino acids. V was trimmed by 0 bases and J by 8 bases, leaving 13 bases between them. In germline, CDR1 is SGHAT, CDR2 FQNNGV. As DNA, the CDR3 is TGTGCCAGCAGCTTAGATCCAGGGTCCGGGGGCTACACCTTC. Protein product: CASSLDPGSGGYTF.

This clonotype occurred a few times. The V call is TRBV7-2, the J call TRBJ2-3, with D perhaps assigned TRBD1 or TRBD2 (7 bases each). Germline CDR1 is SGHTA and CDR2 is FQGNSA. V lost 6 bases, J lost 5 bases, and 18 bases lay in between. The CDR3 has 15 amino acids. CDR3 loop: CASREQGGGGDTQYF. The CDR3 DNA sequence: TGTGCCAGCAGGGAGCAGGGGGGGGGGGGAGATACGCAGTATTTT. Full variable domain (remainder filled in from reference TRBV7-2 and TRBJ2-3): GAGVSQSPSNKVTEKGKDVELRCDPISGHTALYWYRQSLGQGLEFLIYFQGNSAPDKSGLPSDRFSAERTGGSVSTLTIQRTQQEDSAVYLCASREQGGGGDTQYFGPGTRLTVL.

This clonotype was detected a few times. The chain links TRBV11-2 to TRBJ1-1; 7 bases match TRBD1. Per the germline V gene, CDR1 is SGHAT and CDR2 is FQNNGV. The CDR3 is made up of 14 amino acids. J lost 5 bases, V lost 5 bases, and 8 bases had no gene match. The CDR3 is CASSPQGDWTEAFF. DNA for the CDR3: TGTGCCAGCAGCCCCCAGGGGGATTGGACTGAAGCTTTCTTT.

This clonotype was counted a few times. V is TRBV7-6 and J is TRBJ1-1; 7 bases line up with TRBD1. J lost 6 bases, V lost 8 bases, and 6 bases had no gene match. The germline CDR1 and CDR2 sequences are SGHVS and FNYEAQ. The CDR3 extends over 12 amino acids. CDR3 residues: CASQGEGAEAFF. The CDR3 DNA is TGTGCCAGCCAGGGGGAGGGGGCTGAAGCTTTCTTT.

The table lists this clonotype with many counts. The V call is TRBV19, the J call TRBJ2-7, with D possibly TRBD1 on 5 matching bases. The V and J ends lost 6 bases and 1 base respectively, with 13 bases between them. The germline V gene encodes CDR1 LNHDA and CDR2 SQIVND (reference sequence). The CDR3 totals 14 residues. CDR3 residues: CASSPAGWSYEQYF. CDR3 coding DNA: TGTGCCAGTAGCCCAGCAGGGTGGTCCTACGAGCAGTACTTC.

This clonotype was found once. The rearrangement links TRBV5-1 to TRBJ2-5; D may correspond to TRBD1 or TRBD2 (6 bases each). The CDR3 runs 18 residues. With 6 bases removed from V and 0 bases from J, the gap between germline ends came to 24 bases. Germline V gene lookup returns CDR1 SGHRS and CDR2 YFSETQ. This CDR3 reads CASTPRGKGGPDQETQYF. For the CDR3, the DNA is TGCGCCAGCACCCCCCGAGGGAAGGGGGGTCCGGACCAAGAGACCCAGTACTTC.

This clonotype appeared a few times. The V call is TRBV7-2, the J call TRBJ2-3; tentatively, D is TRBD2 (6 bases). Germline CDR1 and CDR2: SGHTA and FQGNSA. This CDR3 contains 15 residues. Trimming shortened V by 0 bases and J by 3 bases, and 10 bases separated the two germline ends. The CDR3 sequence: CASSLAGLRTDTQYF. The CDR3 bases are TGTGCCAGCAGCTTAGCGGGACTCAGGACAGATACGCAGTATTTT.

The chain recombines TRBV5-4 with TRBJ1-4, with a possible D match to TRBD1 (5 bases). Germline CDR1 SGHNT, CDR2 YYREEE (reference sequence). The CDR3 covers 17 residues. V shed 10 bases and J shed 7 bases, with 29 bases lying between them. The CDR3 region has the DNA TGTGCCCGCGGAACCCTTCGGCTGGCGGGGGGAGTTGAAAAACTGTTTTTT. The encoded protein is CARGTLRLAGGVEKLFF.

This clonotype was detected a few times. This chain links TRBV5-5 with TRBJ1-2; D gene uncertain. The length of the CDR3 is 14 residues. CDR1 SGHKS and CDR2 YYEKEE come from the germline V gene (reference sequence). V was pared by 0 bases and J by 1 base, with 7 bases between. DNA for the CDR3: TGTGCCAGCAGCTTGGAGGTGGATAACTATGGCTACACCTTC. Translation: CASSLEVDNYGYTF.

This clonotype was seen repeatedly, ten times or more. This chain uses TRBV7-2 with TRBJ2-5; TRBD2 aligns across 9 bases. CDR1 is SGHTA and CDR2 is FQGNSA in the germline V gene. J was trimmed by 5 bases and V by 3 bases; bases with no gene match: 7. The CDR3 is 15 amino acids. CDR3 amino acids: CASSFLAGVGETQYF. In DNA, the CDR3 is TGTGCCAGCAGCTTTTTAGCGGGAGTCGGGGAGACCCAGTACTTC.

This clonotype was seen a handful of times. This CDR3 reads CAWMVRGTDTQYF. DNA of the CDR3: TGTGCCTGGATGGTGAGGGGCACAGATACGCAGTATTTT. The rearrangement links TRBV30 to TRBJ2-3, with a weak D call TRBD2 (5 bases). The CDR3 extends over 13 amino acids. Between the trimmed V and J ends, which lost 4 bases and 1 base, there was a span of 9 bases. In germline, CDR1 is GTSNPN, CDR2 SVGIG (reference sequence).

The gene calls are TRBV12-3 or TRBV12-4 and TRBJ2-5; TRBD2 might be the D (5 bases). This CDR3 has 16 amino acids. V lost 3 bases and J lost 5, with 19 bases in between. Here the CDR3 reads CASSLFSGKEEETQYF. The DNA of the CDR3 is TGTGCCAGCAGTTTGTTCAGCGGCAAAGAAGAGGAGACCCAGTACTTC.

This clonotype occurred a few times. The chain has TRBV4-2 and TRBJ1-5; D is undetermined. V lost 0 bases to trimming and J lost 5 bases, with 8 bases between them. The CDR3 loop spans 14 amino acids. CDR1 and CDR2 from the germline V gene are LGHNA and YNFKEQ. CDR3 nucleotide sequence: TGTGCCAGCAGCCAAGATGGTTTCGATCAGCCCCAGCATTTT. This sequence encodes CASSQDGFDQPQHF.

This clonotype has just one count. This chain uses TRBV29-1 with TRBJ2-3; D may be TRBD2 (7 bases). Trimming took 7 bases from V and 5 from J, leaving 16 bases between them. The CDR3 has 13 amino acids. Germline values: CDR1 SQVTM, CDR2 ANQGSEA. The CDR3 loop is CSGGGQLGDTQYF. In DNA, the CDR3 is TGCAGCGGGGGGGGACAACTTGGAGATACGCAGTATTTT.

This clonotype was counted once. The V and J genes are TRBV10-3 and TRBJ2-3, with a weak D call TRBD2 (5 bases). V gave up 10 bases and J gave up 1 base, with 21 bases separating them. Germline-derived CDR1 and CDR2 are ENHRY and SYGVKD. The CDR3 length is 16 residues. The CDR3 here is CATRTRDQGRTDTQYF. CDR3 bases: TGTGCCACACGGACCCGGGATCAAGGGCGCACAGATACGCAGTATTTT.

This clonotype was observed a few times. V and J are TRBV3-1 and TRBJ1-1; D unresolved. Trimming took off 1 base at V and 5 bases at J, with 11 bases between the two ends. Germline V gene data show CDR1 as LGHDT and CDR2 as YNNKEL (reference sequence). This CDR3 has 14 amino acids. The CDR3 region is CASSQGAPGTEAFF. The CDR3 region has the DNA TGTGCCAGCAGCCAAGGGGCGCCTGGTACTGAAGCTTTCTTT.

This chain links TRBV4-1 with TRBJ2-7; no clear D. The CDR3 is 12 amino acids. Germline lookup yields CDR1 MGHRA and CDR2 YSYEKL. V lost 4 bases to trimming and J lost 5 bases, with 9 bases between them. CDR3 sequence (DNA): TGCGCCAGCAGCCCGAACGGGCACGAGCAGTACTTC. Its protein product is CASSPNGHEQYF.